These 21 T cell receptor beta chains share one sample of origin, sequenced in a study of chemoradiotherapy in HPV16-positive cancers. This table comes from immunoSEQ multiplex PCR, and its TCRdb copy is limited to in-frame clones, with some not included. The sample has some 10,000 clones, 70% to 80% seen once. The sample was taken from a patient who underwent chemoradiotherapy. The receptors shown here come from a human donor with HPV-associated anogenital cancer.

This rearrangement joins TRBV27 to TRBJ1-6; no firm D call. The CDR3 is made up of 13 amino acids. With 6 bases removed from V and 4 bases from J, the gap between germline ends came to 7 bases. CDR1 and CDR2 from the germline V gene are MNHEY and SMNVEV (reference sequence). CDR3 region: CASSSGYNSPLHF. In DNA, the CDR3 is TGTGCCAGCAGCTCGGGGTATAATTCACCCCTCCACTTT.

This rearrangement joins TRBV27 to TRBJ2-2; 10 bases line up with TRBD2. Losses at the gene ends were 7 bases for V and 9 bases for J; bases not matched to a gene: 11. CDR1 and CDR2 from the germline V gene are MNHEY and SMNVEV (reference sequence). This CDR3 comprises 15 residues. For the CDR3, the DNA is TGTGCCAGCACCAGCGGGGGGGCAGGTGTTCGGGAGCTGTTTTTT. It encodes CASTSGGAGVRELFF.

J is TRBJ1-1 and V is TRBV28; 8 bases line up with TRBD1. The CDR3 totals 16 residues. Germline values: CDR1 MDHEN, CDR2 SYDVKM. Trimming took 4 bases from V and 0 from J; bases not matched to a gene: 7. CDR3 nucleotide sequence: TGTGCCAGCAGTTCCGGCACACAGGGGGTGAACACTGAAGCTTTCTTT. Protein: CASSSGTQGVNTEAFF.

In its sample, this clone was seen once. The genes are TRBV4-2 and TRBJ1-2; TRBD1 matches 8 bases. The germline CDR1 and CDR2 sequences are LGHNA and YNFKEQ. There are 15 residues in the CDR3. The V segment lost 0 bases and the J segment 4 bases; nucleotides outside the gene matches: 4. CDR3 residues: CASSQEPGQVYGYTF. The CDR3 DNA sequence: TGTGCCAGCAGCCAAGAACCGGGACAGGTCTATGGCTACACCTTC.

This chain links TRBV7-3 with TRBJ2-2; D might be TRBD2 (5 bases). This CDR3 has 17 residues. V dropped 0 bases and J dropped 4 bases, with 15 bases sitting between them. Per the germline V gene, CDR1 is SGHTA and CDR2 is FQGTGA. CDR3 sequence reads: CASSLTVGIRGTGELFF. As DNA, the CDR3 is TGTGCCAGCAGCTTAACGGTCGGGATACGTGGCACCGGGGAGCTGTTTTTT.

CDR3 coding DNA: TGTGCCAGCAGCCAAGATTCAGGGTCCTATGGCTACACCTTC. It codes for CASSQDSGSYGYTF. This chain links TRBV14 with TRBJ1-2, with a possible D match to TRBD1 (5 bases). The germline gives CDR1 SGHDN, CDR2 FVKESK. The germline V and J ends were trimmed by 0 bases and 4 bases, with 9 bases remaining between them. The CDR3 sequence is 14 residues long.

This chain joins TRBV29-1 and TRBJ1-1; tentatively, D is TRBD1 (5 bases). The V gene lost 4 bases and the J gene lost 4 bases, with 13 bases spanning the gap. The CDR3 covers 13 residues. Germline CDR1 reads SQVTM; CDR2 reads ANQGSEA. The CDR3 protein is CSVAKGDVTEAFF. CDR3 coding DNA: TGCAGCGTTGCGAAAGGGGATGTCACTGAAGCTTTCTTT.

This clone was seen only a few times. The chain couples TRBV9 to TRBJ2-1, with TRBD2 as a possible D gene (6 bases). The ends were cut back, 0 bases at V and 8 bases at J, with 12 bases in the middle. The germline V gene encodes CDR1 SGDLS and CDR2 YYNGEE. The CDR3 loop spans 14 amino acids. The CDR3 DNA is TGTGCCAGCAGCGTAGAATTGCGGGAAGATGAGCAGTTCTTC. As protein: CASSVELREDEQFF.

This clone appeared a few times. The rearrangement links TRBV11-2 to TRBJ1-6, with D unclear. With 1 base removed from V and 7 bases from J, the gap between germline ends came to 8 bases. Germline lookup yields CDR1 SGHAT and CDR2 FQNNGV. The CDR3 sequence is 14 residues long. CDR3 nucleotides: TGTGCCAGCAGCTTAGTGGTCGGGAATTCACCCCTCCACTTT. Its translation: CASSLVVGNSPLHF.

V is TRBV2 and J is TRBJ2-3; D possibly corresponds to TRBD2 (5 bases). The ends were cut back, 0 bases at V and 0 bases at J, with 13 bases in the middle. The CDR3 runs to 17 residues. The germline V gene encodes CDR1 SNHLY and CDR2 FYNNEI. The CDR3 DNA follows: TGTGCCAGCAGTGAAGCGCGGGCCAACCCAAGCACAGATACGCAGTATTTT. Its translation: CASSEARANPSTDTQYF.

This clone showed up just a few times. The chain joins TRBV5-1 to TRBJ2-2; 7 bases agree with TRBD2. The germline V gene has CDR1 SGHRS and CDR2 YFSETQ. The CDR3 covers 18 residues. The ends lost 4 bases at V and 1 base at J; junction bases unmatched: 13. CDR3 bases: TGCGCCAGCAGCGCACTGCCTCCGAGCGGGGTGAACACCGGGGAGCTGTTTTTT. It is translated as CASSALPPSGVNTGELFF.

This chain connects TRBV6-1 to TRBJ1-2; a weak D match, TRBD1 (5 bases). Germline-derived CDR1 and CDR2 are MNHNS and SASEGT. The CDR3 consists of 12 residues. Trimming removed 7 bases from V and 2 bases from J, with 8 bases in between. DNA of the CDR3: TGTGCCAGCACCCGGGACAACTATGGCTACACCTTC. Encoded protein: CASTRDNYGYTF.

A remark on this clone: A much larger clone differs from this one at a single base, so this may be a read error. The V call is TRBV25-1, the J call TRBJ1-2; D is uncertain. The CDR3 consists of 11 residues. The V end was cut by 4 bases, the J end by 6 bases, with 6 bases between. CDR1 MGHDK and CDR2 SYGVNS come from the germline V gene. The CDR3 protein is CASSVSDGYTF. The CDR3 region has the DNA TGTGCCAGCAGTGTGAGTGATGGCTACACCTTC.

This chain uses TRBV28 with TRBJ2-4; a possible D gene is TRBD1 (5 bases). Germline CDR1 and CDR2: MDHEN and SYDVKM. V dropped 4 bases and J dropped 0 bases, with 13 bases sitting between them. CDR3 length: 16 amino acids. The CDR3 here is CASSSTTGLAKNIQYF. Written as DNA, the CDR3 is TGTGCCAGCAGTTCCACCACAGGTTTAGCCAAAAACATTCAGTACTTC.

This clone has just one count. The genes are TRBV7-2 and TRBJ2-3; D gene uncertain. V lost 1 base to trimming and J lost 3 bases, with 5 bases between them. CDR1 is SGHTA, CDR2 FQGNSA, per germline. This CDR3 has 13 residues. The CDR3 is CASSLDGTDTQYF. CDR3 in DNA: TGTGCCAGCAGCTTAGATGGTACAGATACGCAGTATTTT.

V gene TRBV5-5 combines with J gene TRBJ1-1; D gene unclear. Germline CDR1 is SGHKS and CDR2 is YYEKEE (reference sequence). Trimming left V 0 bases short and J 7 bases short, with 16 bases between. CDR3 length: 15 residues. CDR3 protein: CASSLEALSPVEAFF. The CDR3 nucleotides are TGTGCCAGCAGCTTGGAAGCATTAAGCCCAGTTGAAGCTTTCTTT. Filled out from reference TRBV5-5 and TRBJ1-1, the complete variable domain reads DAGVTQSPTHLIKTRGQQVTLRCSPISGHKSVSWYQQVLGQGPQFIFQYYEKEERGRGNFPDRFSARQFPNYSSELNVNALLLGDSALYLCASSLEALSPVEAFFGQGTRLTVV.

In this sample, this clone turned up a few times. The chain has TRBV6-6 and TRBJ1-6, with a possible D match to TRBD1 (6 bases). Per germline, CDR1 MNHNY and CDR2 SVGAGI (reference sequence). This CDR3 spans 14 amino acids. V was trimmed by 6 bases and J by 7 bases, leaving 13 bases between them. The CDR3 loop is CASSSGQSNSPLHF. As DNA, the CDR3 is TGTGCCAGCAGCTCTGGACAGTCCAATTCACCCCTCCACTTT.

This clone was seen only a few times. The chain is built from TRBV7-6 and TRBJ2-1; D is ambiguous. This CDR3 comprises 15 residues. From germline, CDR1 is SGHVS and CDR2 FNYEAQ. Trimming stripped 3 bases from V and 4 bases from J, with 13 bases between. CDR3 region: CASSLAPRQYNEQFF. CDR3 nucleotides: TGTGCCAGCAGCTTGGCGCCAAGGCAGTACAATGAGCAGTTCTTC.

This chain links TRBV5-6 with TRBJ1-2, with 7 bases that match TRBD1. Germline V gene sequence: CDR1 SGHDT, CDR2 YYEEEE. The junction had 13 bases not matched to a gene; V was cut back by 1 base and J by 7 bases. The CDR3 has 16 amino acids. CDR3 protein: CASSLPAMTGFGGYTF. CDR3 DNA: TGTGCCAGCAGCTTGCCGGCTATGACAGGGTTCGGTGGCTACACCTTC.

CDR3 DNA: TGTGCCAGCAGTGTCCGAGGAATGGGGAGCTCTGGAAACACCATATATTTT. Protein: CASSVRGMGSSGNTIYF. The gene calls are TRBV6-1 and TRBJ1-3; D ambiguous. From germline, CDR1 is MNHNS and CDR2 SASEGT. Trimming took off 4 bases at V and 0 bases at J, with 16 bases between the two ends. The CDR3 extends over 17 amino acids.

The chain links TRBV30 to TRBJ1-1; no firm D call. V shed 2 bases and J shed 1 base, with 5 bases lying between them. The CDR3 length is 12 residues. Germline CDR1 is GTSNPN and CDR2 is SVGIG (reference sequence). The CDR3 reads CAWSRSNTEAFF. CDR3 nucleotide sequence: TGTGCCTGGAGTCGTTCGAACACTGAAGCTTTCTTT.